This T cell receptor beta chain was sequenced for a study of T-cell reconstitution after alpha-beta-depleted transplantation in children. This clonotype was observed a handful of times. The germline V gene encodes CDR1 LGHNA and CDR2 YNFKEQ. The CDR3 is 15 amino acids. V dropped 1 base and J dropped 5 bases, with 9 bases sitting between them. Unique molecular identifiers were incorporated when the TCRbeta library was constructed. Via MiXCR, TCRdb re-called the PCR reads, giving one row per CDR3 protein. The repertoire includes just under 550,000 distinct CDR3 sequences, 15% to 20% of them detected once, and about 3.1% sits in the top ten.

Sample: PBMCs from the stem cell graft donor, taken from the stem cell graft. The source is a human donor who donated a stem cell graft to a child with acute lymphoblastic leukemia. The chain carries TRBV4-2 and TRBJ1-6; D unclear. Written as DNA, the CDR3 is TGTGCCAGCAGCCAAGGCCGGGGAGATAATTCACCCCTCCACTTT. Translated, it gives CASSQGRGDNSPLHF.